The 10 T cell receptor beta chains in this list originate from one sample, sequenced in a study of CXCR3-negative and CXCR3-positive naive CD8 T cells. The TRB libraries of cDNA were built by UMI-labeled 5' RACE. TCRdb re-called the 5' RACE reads, yielding one record per CDR3 amino acid sequence without DNA. The listing contains about 130,000 distinct CDR3 sequences. Specimen: naive CXCR3- CD8+ T cells from blood. The subset denotes: CD45RO-CCR7+CD27+CD95- naive CD8+ T cells lacking CXCR3 (TNR3-). All receptors derive from a human donor in good health. Some clones in this sample may be carry-over from other donors' samples.

The gene calls are TRBV6-5 and TRBJ1-2; absent DNA, TCRdb's TRBD1 call cannot be checked. Germline CDR1 MNHEY, CDR2 SVGAGI. The CDR3 length is 15 residues. This CDR3 reads CASSLGTGGSYGYTF.

This chain uses TRBV7-6 with TRBJ2-5; TCRdb lists TRBD1, though no DNA is available to test this call. Germline CDR1 reads SGHVS; CDR2 reads FNYEAQ. The CDR3 has 15 residues. The CDR3 sequence is CASSPFGGIQETQYF.

The rearrangement joins TRBV29-1 to TRBJ2-7; TCRdb proposes TRBD1, but this gene call is untestable without DNA. CDR1 and CDR2 from the germline V gene are SQVTM and ANQGSEA. This CDR3 region has 13 residues. This chain's CDR3 is CSVEGGDPYEQYF.

The V gene is TRBV4-3, the J gene TRBJ2-2; TCRdb lists TRBD1, though no DNA is available to test this call. This CDR3 has 12 residues. CDR1 is LGHNA, CDR2 YSLEER, per germline. The CDR3 sequence: CASGERDGELFF.

The chain recombines TRBV27 with TRBJ2-7; TCRdb names TRBD2, which stays unverified in the absence of DNA. The CDR3 consists of 16 residues. Germline V gene data show CDR1 as MNHEY and CDR2 as SMNVEV (reference sequence). This chain's CDR3 is CASSRTPGKGSYEQYF.

V gene TRBV29-1 combines with J gene TRBJ2-3; as DNA is missing, the TRBD1 call by TCRdb cannot be tested. The CDR3 is 13 amino acids. CDR1 and CDR2 (germline): SQVTM, ANQGSEA. The CDR3 loop is CSVVHGGSDTQYF.

This sequence joins TRBV5-1 and TRBJ1-2. Germline CDR1 SGHRS, CDR2 YFSETQ. The CDR3 spans 14 residues. The chain's CDR3 is CASSLADWSDGYTF. Variable domain in full (rest from reference TRBV5-1 and TRBJ1-2): KAGVTQTPRYLIKTRGQQVTLSCSPISGHRSVSWYQQTPGQGLQFLFEYFSETQRNKGNFPGRFSGRQFSNSRSEMNVSTLELGDSALYLCASSLADWSDGYTFGSGTRLTVV.

J is TRBJ1-2 and V is TRBV9; as DNA is missing, the TRBD1 call by TCRdb cannot be tested. CDR1 is SGDLS and CDR2 is YYNGEE in the germline V gene. The CDR3 has 13 residues. CDR3 amino acids: CASSGTGGDGYTF.

The chain couples TRBV29-1 to TRBJ2-1; TCRdb's assignment of TRBD2 cannot be checked, as there is no DNA. This CDR3 has 18 amino acids. The germline V gene has CDR1 SQVTM and CDR2 ANQGSEA. The CDR3 is CSVFVGPWTSGSYNEQFF.

The chain uses TRBV28 and TRBJ1-2; the D call from TCRdb, TRBD1, cannot be confirmed without DNA. Germline CDR1 and CDR2: MDHEN and SYDVKM. CDR3 length: 13 residues. This CDR3 reads CASSLGQGSGYTF.